This TCR beta chain was observed in a study of blood T cell repertoires in COVID-19. Assay: immunoSEQ multiplex PCR; the TCRdb copy retains only in-frame clones and omits some. The repertoire includes hundreds of thousands of clones, roughly 85% of them detected once, and just under 2% sits in the top ten. This CDR3 contains 14 residues. V was clipped by 2 bases and J by 5 bases; unmatched bases: 3. Per germline, CDR1 LGHDT and CDR2 YNNKEL (reference sequence). Adults between roughly 18 and 95 years of age took part from approximately 24 US areas. Sequenced sample: PBMCs or T cells enriched from blood (not recorded which). This sequence originates from a woman younger than 30 with acute COVID-19. This chain uses TRBV3-1 (or the pseudogene TRBV3-2) with TRBJ1-1; 9 bases match TRBD1. The CDR3: CASSQYRGRTEAFF. CDR3 nucleotides: TGTGCCAGCAGCCAATACAGGGGGCGAACTGAAGCTTTCTTT.